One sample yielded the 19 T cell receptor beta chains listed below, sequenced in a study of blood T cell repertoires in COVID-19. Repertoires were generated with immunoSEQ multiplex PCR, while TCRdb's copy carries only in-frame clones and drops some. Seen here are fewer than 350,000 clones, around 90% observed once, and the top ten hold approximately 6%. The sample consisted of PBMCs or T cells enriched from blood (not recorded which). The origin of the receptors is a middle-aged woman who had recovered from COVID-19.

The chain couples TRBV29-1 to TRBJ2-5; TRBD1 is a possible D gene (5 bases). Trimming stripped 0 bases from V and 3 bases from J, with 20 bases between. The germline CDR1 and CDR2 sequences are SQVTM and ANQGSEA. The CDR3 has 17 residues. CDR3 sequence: CSVEDPHGPGPEETQYF. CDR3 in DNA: TGCAGCGTTGAAGATCCCCACGGTCCAGGGCCTGAAGAGACCCAGTACTTC.

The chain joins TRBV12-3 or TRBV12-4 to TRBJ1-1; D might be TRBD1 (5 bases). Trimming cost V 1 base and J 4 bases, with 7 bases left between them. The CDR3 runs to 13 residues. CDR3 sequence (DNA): TGTGCCAGCAGTTTAGGCAGGGCCACTGAAGCTTTCTTT. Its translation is CASSLGRATEAFF.

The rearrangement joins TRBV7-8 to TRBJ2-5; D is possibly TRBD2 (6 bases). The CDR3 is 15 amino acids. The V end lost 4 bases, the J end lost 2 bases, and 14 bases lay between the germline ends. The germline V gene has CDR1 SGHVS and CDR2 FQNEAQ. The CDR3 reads CASSSGEGSQETQYF. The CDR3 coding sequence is TGTGCCAGCAGCTCGGGGGAAGGGTCGCAAGAGACCCAGTACTTC.

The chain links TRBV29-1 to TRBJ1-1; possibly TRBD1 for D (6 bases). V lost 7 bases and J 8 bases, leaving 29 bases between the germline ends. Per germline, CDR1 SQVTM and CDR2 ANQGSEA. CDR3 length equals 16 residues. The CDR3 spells CSGTKGGRNGGGEAFF. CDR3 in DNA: TGCAGCGGCACAAAGGGGGGCCGGAACGGCGGGGGCGAAGCTTTCTTT.

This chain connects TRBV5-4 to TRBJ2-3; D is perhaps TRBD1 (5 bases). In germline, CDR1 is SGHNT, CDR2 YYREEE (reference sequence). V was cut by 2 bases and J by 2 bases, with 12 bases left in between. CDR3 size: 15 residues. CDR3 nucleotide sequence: TGTGCCAGCAGCTTCAGCAGGGCGGTCACAGATACGCAGTATTTT. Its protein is CASSFSRAVTDTQYF.

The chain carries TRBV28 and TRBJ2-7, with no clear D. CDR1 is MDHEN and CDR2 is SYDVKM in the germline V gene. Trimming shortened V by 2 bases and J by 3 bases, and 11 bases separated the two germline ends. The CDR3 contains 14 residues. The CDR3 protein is CASSLTQRSYEQYF. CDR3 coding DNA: TGTGCCAGCAGTTTAACACAAAGAAGCTACGAGCAGTACTTC.

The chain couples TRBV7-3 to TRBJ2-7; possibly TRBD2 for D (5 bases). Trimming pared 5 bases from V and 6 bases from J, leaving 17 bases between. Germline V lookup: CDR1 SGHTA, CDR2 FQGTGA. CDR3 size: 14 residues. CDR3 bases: TGTGCCAGCAGCCAAGATTATACCCGGGGCGAGCAGTACTTC. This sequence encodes CASSQDYTRGEQYF.

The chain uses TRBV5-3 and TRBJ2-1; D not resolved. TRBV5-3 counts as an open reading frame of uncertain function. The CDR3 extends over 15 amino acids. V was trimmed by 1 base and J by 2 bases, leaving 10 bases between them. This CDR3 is CARSLPWQTYNEQFF. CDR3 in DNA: TGTGCCAGAAGCTTGCCATGGCAGACCTACAATGAGCAGTTCTTC.

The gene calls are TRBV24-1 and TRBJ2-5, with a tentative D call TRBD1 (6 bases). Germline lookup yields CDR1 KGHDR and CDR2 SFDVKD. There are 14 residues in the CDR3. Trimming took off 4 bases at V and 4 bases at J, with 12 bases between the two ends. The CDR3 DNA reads TGTGCCACCAGTGACCCGGACAGAGCAGAGACCCAGTACTTC. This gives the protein CATSDPDRAETQYF.

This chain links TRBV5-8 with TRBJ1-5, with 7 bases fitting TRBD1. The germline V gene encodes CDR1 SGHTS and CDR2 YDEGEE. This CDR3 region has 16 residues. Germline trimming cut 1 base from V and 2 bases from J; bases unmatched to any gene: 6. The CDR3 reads CASSLMLTGGNQPQHF. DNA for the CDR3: TGTGCCAGCAGCTTGATGCTTACAGGGGGCAATCAGCCCCAGCATTTT.

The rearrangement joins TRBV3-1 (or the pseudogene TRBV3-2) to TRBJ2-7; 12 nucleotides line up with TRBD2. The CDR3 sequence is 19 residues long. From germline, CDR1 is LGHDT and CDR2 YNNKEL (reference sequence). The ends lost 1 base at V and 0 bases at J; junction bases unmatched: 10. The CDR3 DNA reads TGTGCCAGCAGCCAAGGATTACTAGCGGGAGGAACTAGCTCCTACGAGCAGTACTTC. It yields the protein CASSQGLLAGGTSSYEQYF.

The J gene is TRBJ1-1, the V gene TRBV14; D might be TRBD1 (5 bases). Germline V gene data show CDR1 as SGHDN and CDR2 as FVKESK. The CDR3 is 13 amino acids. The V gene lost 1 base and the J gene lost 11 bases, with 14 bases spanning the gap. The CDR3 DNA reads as TGTGCCAGCAGCCAAGTCGGGGGGGGTTCGGCTTTCTTT. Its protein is CASSQVGGGSAFF.

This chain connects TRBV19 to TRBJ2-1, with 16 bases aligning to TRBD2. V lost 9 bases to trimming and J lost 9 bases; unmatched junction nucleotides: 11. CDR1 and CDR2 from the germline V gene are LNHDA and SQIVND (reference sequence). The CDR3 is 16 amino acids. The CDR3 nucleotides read TGTGCCAGCCGAGTGGCTGGGACTAGCGGGAGGGGTGAGCAGTTCTTC. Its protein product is CASRVAGTSGRGEQFF. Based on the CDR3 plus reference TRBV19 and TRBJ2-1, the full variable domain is DGGITQSPKYLFRKEGQNVTLSCEQNLNHDAMYWYRQDPGQGLRLIYYSQIVNDFQKGDIAEGYSVSREKKESFPLTVTSAQKNPTAFYLCASRVAGTSGRGEQFFGPGTRLTVL.

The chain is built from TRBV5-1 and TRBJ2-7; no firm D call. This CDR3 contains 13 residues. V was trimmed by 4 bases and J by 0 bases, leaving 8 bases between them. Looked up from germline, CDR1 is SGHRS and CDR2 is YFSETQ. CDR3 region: CASSPDNSYEQYF. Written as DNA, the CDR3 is TGCGCCAGCAGCCCTGACAACTCCTACGAGCAGTACTTC.

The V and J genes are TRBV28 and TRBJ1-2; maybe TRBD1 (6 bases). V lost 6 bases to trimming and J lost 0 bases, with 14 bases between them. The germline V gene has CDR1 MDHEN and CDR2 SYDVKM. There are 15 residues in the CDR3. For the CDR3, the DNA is TGTGCCAGCAGCAACCTGGGACAATCTAACTATGGCTACACCTTC. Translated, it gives CASSNLGQSNYGYTF.

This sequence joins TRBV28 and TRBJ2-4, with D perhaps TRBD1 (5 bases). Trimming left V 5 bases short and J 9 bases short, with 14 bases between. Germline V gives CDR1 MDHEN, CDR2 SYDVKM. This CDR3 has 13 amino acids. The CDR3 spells CASSRGLPGIQYF. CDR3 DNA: TGTGCCAGCAGTAGGGGTTTACCGGGCATTCAGTACTTC.

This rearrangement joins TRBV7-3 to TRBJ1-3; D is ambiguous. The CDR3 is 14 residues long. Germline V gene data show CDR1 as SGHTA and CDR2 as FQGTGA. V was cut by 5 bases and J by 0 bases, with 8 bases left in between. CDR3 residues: CASSAQSSGNTIYF. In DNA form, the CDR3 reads TGTGCCAGCAGCGCACAGAGCTCTGGAAACACCATATATTTT.

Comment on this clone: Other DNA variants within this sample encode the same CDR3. In nucleotides, the CDR3 is TGTGCCAGCAGCTTGGGACTAGCGGGAGCCTACGAGCAGTACTTC. This translates into CASSLGLAGAYEQYF. V and J are TRBV7-8 and TRBJ2-7, with 14 bases identical to TRBD2. V shed 3 bases and J 2 bases; nucleotides not matched to a gene: 0. This CDR3 is built from 15 residues. Germline CDR1 and CDR2: SGHVS and FQNEAQ.

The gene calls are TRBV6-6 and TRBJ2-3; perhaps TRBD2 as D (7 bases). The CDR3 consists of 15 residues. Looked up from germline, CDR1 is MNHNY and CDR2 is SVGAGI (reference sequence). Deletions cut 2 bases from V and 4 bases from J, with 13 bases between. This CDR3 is CASSYGGARPDTQYF. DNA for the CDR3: TGTGCCAGCAGTTACGGGGGGGCGCGCCCAGATACGCAGTATTTT.